The 17 T cell receptor beta chains listed next were all sequenced from one sample in a study of blood T cell repertoires in COVID-19. Clones were read by immunoSEQ multiplex PCR, and TCRdb kept only the in-frame ones, dropping some. The sample includes roughly 290,000 clones, 75% to 90% of them seen just once. Sequencing was performed on PBMCs or T cells enriched from blood (not recorded which). These receptors were taken from a man aged 25 to 45 who had recovered from COVID-19.

This clone occurred a few times. The rearrangement uses TRBV9 and TRBJ1-4, with no clear D. The CDR3 has 16 amino acids. CDR1 is SGDLS, CDR2 YYNGEE, per germline. Trimming left V 0 bases short and J 4 bases short, with 13 bases between. The CDR3 protein is CASSVERTGINEKLFF. DNA of the CDR3: TGTGCCAGCAGCGTAGAAAGGACGGGGATTAATGAAAAACTGTTTTTT.

The rearrangement uses TRBV5-1 and TRBJ2-2; 7 bases align to TRBD1. The CDR3 consists of 17 residues. Germline CDR1 SGHRS, CDR2 YFSETQ. The ends lost 0 bases at V and 2 bases at J; junction bases unmatched: 7. CDR3 sequence reads: CASSLVPRQGNTGELFF. The CDR3 DNA reads as TGCGCCAGCAGCTTGGTTCCGCGACAGGGCAACACCGGGGAGCTGTTTTTT. The full variable domain, rest sourced from reference TRBV5-1 and TRBJ2-2, is KAGVTQTPRYLIKTRGQQVTLSCSPISGHRSVSWYQQTPGQGLQFLFEYFSETQRNKGNFPGRFSGRQFSNSRSEMNVSTLELGDSALYLCASSLVPRQGNTGELFFGEGSRLTVL.

The genes are TRBV5-1 and TRBJ1-1; D not certain. CDR3 size: 13 residues. Trimming took off 3 bases at V and 1 base at J, with 7 bases between the two ends. Germline CDR1 reads SGHRS; CDR2 reads YFSETQ. The chain's CDR3 is CASSYDSNTEAFF. The CDR3 DNA sequence: TGCGCCAGCAGCTACGACTCGAACACTGAAGCTTTCTTT.

The gene calls are TRBV11-3 and TRBJ2-7, with 8 bases fitting TRBD2. From germline, CDR1 is SGHNT and CDR2 YENEEA. This CDR3 is 20 amino acids long. V gave up 0 bases and J gave up 9 bases; unmatched junction bases: 25. The CDR3 DNA follows: TGTGCCAGCAGCTTAGAGATTGCCAGCGGGGGCCCGTACCGAGCATCTGTGCAGTACTTC. Protein: CASSLEIASGGPYRASVQYF.

The chain employs TRBV5-1 and TRBJ2-5; 8 bases are shared with TRBD1. The V gene end was trimmed by 1 base and the J gene end by 1 base; junction bases not matched to a gene: 9. The CDR3 is made up of 17 amino acids. Germline V gene sequence: CDR1 SGHRS, CDR2 YFSETQ. The CDR3 region is CASSLKTGAGFQETQYF. The CDR3 region has the DNA TGCGCCAGCAGCTTGAAGACAGGGGCAGGATTCCAAGAGACCCAGTACTTC.

The gene calls are TRBV29-1 and TRBJ1-2, with D unclear. CDR3 length: 11 amino acids. Trimming pared 7 bases from V and 8 bases from J, leaving 14 bases between. From germline, CDR1 is SQVTM and CDR2 ANQGSEA. The CDR3 region has the DNA TGCAGCGCCAATGGTCCCAGGGGCTACACCTTC. This encodes CSANGPRGYTF. The full variable domain, in which reference TRBV29-1 and TRBJ1-2 provide the parts outside the CDR3, is SAVISQKPSRDICQRGTSLTIQCQVDSQVTMMFWYRQQPGQSLTLIATANQGSEATYESGFVIDKFPISRPNLTFSTLTVSNMSPEDSSIYLCSANGPRGYTFGSGTRLTVV.

The chain recombines TRBV6-5 with TRBJ1-2, with 10 bases aligning to TRBD1. Germline V CDR1 and CDR2: MNHEY, SVGAGI. The trim removed 6 bases at V and 8 bases at J, leaving 3 bases unmatched. The CDR3 runs to 12 residues. CDR3 DNA sequence: TGTGCCAGCAGGGGACAGGGGATCGGCTACACCTTC. This gives the protein CASRGQGIGYTF.

In DNA form, the CDR3 reads TGTGCCAGCTCAGCACTAGCGGGGGGGCCTTATGAGCAGTTCTTC. Protein product: CASSALAGGPYEQFF. This rearrangement joins TRBV18 to TRBJ2-1, with TRBD2 matching over 13 bases. Looked up from germline, CDR1 is KGHSH and CDR2 is LQKENI. The CDR3 is made up of 15 amino acids. Trimming removed 5 bases from V and 8 bases from J; junction bases left unmatched: 6.

The chain recombines TRBV7-9 with TRBJ1-2; D unresolved. V gave up 2 bases and J gave up 6 bases, with 13 bases separating them. CDR1 is SEHNR, CDR2 FQNEAQ, per germline (reference sequence). This CDR3 comprises 14 residues. CDR3 residues: CASSLFEGSDGYTF. The CDR3 DNA follows: TGTGCCAGCAGCTTATTCGAGGGCTCCGATGGCTACACCTTC. Looking up the rest from reference TRBV7-9 and TRBJ1-2 gives the full variable domain: DTGVSQNPRHKITKRGQNVTFRCDPISEHNRLYWYRQTLGQGPEFLTYFQNEAQLEKSRLLSDRFSAERPKGSFSTLEIQRTEQGDSAMYLCASSLFEGSDGYTFGSGTRLTVV.

This clone was seen once. The chain employs TRBV5-1 and TRBJ1-1; D possibly corresponds to TRBD1 (5 bases). This CDR3 contains 14 residues. Per the germline V gene, CDR1 is SGHRS and CDR2 is YFSETQ. The V and J ends lost 1 base and 1 base respectively, with 8 bases between them. The chain's CDR3 is CASSLPTANTEAFF. Written as DNA, the CDR3 is TGCGCCAGCAGCTTGCCGACAGCGAACACTGAAGCTTTCTTT.

The rearrangement links TRBV19 to TRBJ1-6; 7 nucleotides agree with TRBD1. Looked up from germline, CDR1 is LNHDA and CDR2 is SQIVND (reference sequence). Losses at the gene ends were 7 bases for V and 9 bases for J; bases not matched to a gene: 18. This CDR3 has 17 residues. The CDR3 DNA sequence: TGTGCCAGTACCTCCCGAAGGTCTACAGGGGATAGTTCACCCCTCCACTTT. Its translation is CASTSRRSTGDSSPLHF. Based on the CDR3 plus reference TRBV19 and TRBJ1-6, the full variable domain is DGGITQSPKYLFRKEGQNVTLSCEQNLNHDAMYWYRQDPGQGLRLIYYSQIVNDFQKGDIAEGYSVSREKKESFPLTVTSAQKNPTAFYLCASTSRRSTGDSSPLHFGNGTRLTVT.

This clone was found a few times. The rearrangement links TRBV7-9 to TRBJ2-7; TRBD1 might be the D (5 bases). The germline CDR1 and CDR2 sequences are SEHNR and FQNEAQ (reference sequence). The CDR3 consists of 14 residues. V shed 5 bases and J shed 5 bases, with 16 bases lying between them. The CDR3 sequence: CASSPQGRAHEQYF. Written as DNA, the CDR3 is TGTGCCAGCAGCCCTCAGGGCAGGGCCCACGAGCAGTACTTC.

CDR3 protein: CASSGRPGQGAFEQYF. The CDR3 DNA sequence: TGTGCCAGCAGCGGACGACCGGGACAGGGGGCCTTCGAGCAGTACTTC. V is TRBV9 and J is TRBJ2-7; 12 bases match TRBD1. The ends lost 3 bases at V and 6 bases at J; junction bases unmatched: 10. The germline V gene encodes CDR1 SGDLS and CDR2 YYNGEE. The CDR3 has 16 residues. Filled out from reference TRBV9 and TRBJ2-7, the complete variable domain reads DSGVTQTPKHLITATGQRVTLRCSPRSGDLSVYWYQQSLDQGLQFLIQYYNGEERAKGNILERFSAQQFPDLHSELNLSSLELGDSALYFCASSGRPGQGAFEQYFGPGTRLTVT.

This clone was recorded once. J is TRBJ1-2 and V is TRBV27; 9 bases align to TRBD1. Trimming removed 4 bases from V and 1 base from J; junction bases left unmatched: 4. The CDR3 sequence is 15 residues long. The germline CDR1 and CDR2 sequences are MNHEY and SMNVEV (reference sequence). The CDR3 nucleotides are TGTGCCAGCAGTTCCCGGGACAGGGTTAACTATGGCTACACCTTC. Encoded protein: CASSSRDRVNYGYTF.

The table lists this clone with a count of one. The chain combines TRBV11-2 with TRBJ2-5; no definite D call. The germline V gene encodes CDR1 SGHAT and CDR2 FQNNGV. The CDR3 is made up of 12 amino acids. V lost 0 bases, J lost 11 bases, and 10 bases lay in between. CDR3 residues: CASSLDEAIQYF. DNA for the CDR3: TGTGCCAGCAGCTTAGATGAGGCCATACAGTACTTC.

The rearrangement joins TRBV3-1 (or the pseudogene TRBV3-2) to TRBJ1-2; TRBD1 is a possible D gene (5 bases). This CDR3 comprises 15 residues. In germline, CDR1 is LGHDT, CDR2 YNNKEL (reference sequence). V lost 0 bases to trimming and J lost 2 bases, with 10 bases between them. This CDR3 reads CASSQDRGRNYGYTF. In DNA, the CDR3 is TGTGCCAGCAGCCAAGATAGGGGCAGGAACTATGGCTACACCTTC.

This chain uses TRBV27 with TRBJ1-4; 8 bases are shared with TRBD1. The V and J ends lost 5 bases and 4 bases, in that order; junction bases with no gene match: 9. The CDR3 is 16 residues long. Germline values: CDR1 MNHEY, CDR2 SMNVEV (reference sequence). The CDR3 sequence is CASSPTGGGNNEKLFF. DNA for the CDR3: TGTGCCAGCAGTCCTACAGGGGGGGGTAATAATGAAAAACTGTTTTTT. The full variable domain, its missing parts supplied by reference TRBV27 and TRBJ1-4, is EAQVTQNPRYLITVTGKKLTVTCSQNMNHEYMSWYRQDPGLGLRQIYYSMNVEVTDKGDVPEGYKVSRKEKRNFPLILESPSPNQTSLYFCASSPTGGGNNEKLFFGSGTQLSVL.